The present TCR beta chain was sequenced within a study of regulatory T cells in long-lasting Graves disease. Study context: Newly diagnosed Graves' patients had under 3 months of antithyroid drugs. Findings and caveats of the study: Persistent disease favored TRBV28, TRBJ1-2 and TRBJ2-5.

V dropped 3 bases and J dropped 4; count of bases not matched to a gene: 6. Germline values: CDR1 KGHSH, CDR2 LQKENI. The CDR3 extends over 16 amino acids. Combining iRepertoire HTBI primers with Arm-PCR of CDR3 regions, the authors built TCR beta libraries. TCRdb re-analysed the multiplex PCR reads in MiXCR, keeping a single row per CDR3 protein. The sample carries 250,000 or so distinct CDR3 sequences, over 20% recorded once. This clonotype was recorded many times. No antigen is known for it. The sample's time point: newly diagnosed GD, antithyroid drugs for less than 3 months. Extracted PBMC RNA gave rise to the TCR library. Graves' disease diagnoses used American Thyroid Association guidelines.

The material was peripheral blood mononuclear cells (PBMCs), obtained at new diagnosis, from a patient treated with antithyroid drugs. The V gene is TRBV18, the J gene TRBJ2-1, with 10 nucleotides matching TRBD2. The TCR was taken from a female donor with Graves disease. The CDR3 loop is CASSPLSGGVYNEQFF. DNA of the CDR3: TGTGCCAGCTCACCCCTAAGCGGGGGGGTTTACAATGAGCAGTTCTTC.